The sequence of this TCR beta chain was determined in a study of T-cell reconstitution after alpha-beta-depleted transplantation in children. Study-level points and caveats: Expanded graft clones, several hundred of them, were reportedly the source of alpha-beta T cells about two months after transplant.

Germline CDR1 is ENHRY and CDR2 is SYGVKD. The CDR3 consists of 11 residues. Trimming removed 4 bases at V and 5 bases at J, with 5 bases between. Turning to this clonotype: Its cognate antigen is unknown.

Library preparation (for TCRbeta) was performed with unique molecular identifiers. MiXCR, applied by TCRdb to the PCR reads, yields one record per CDR3 protein. This table has about 830,000 distinct CDR3 sequences, 16% appearing once. V usage is TRBV10-3 and J usage is TRBJ2-5; no clear D. This clonotype was sampled from a male patient under 18 who had a stem cell transplant for acute lymphoblastic leukemia, so the T cells may come from the graft donor. Sequencing was performed on PBMCs, mostly from graft donor cells, taken 360 days after TCRalphabeta/CD19-depleted stem cell transplant. The CDR3 loop is CAISASETQYF. The CDR3 DNA reads TGTGCCATCAGTGCAAGCGAGACCCAGTACTTC.